This passage covers 16 T cell receptor beta chains from one sample sequenced in a study of T-cell memory formation after mild COVID-19. TCRdb called the 5' RACE reads again in MiXCR, with one record for every CDR3 protein. The table includes 35,000 to 55,000 distinct CDR3 sequences, approximately 9.7% detected once. The sequenced sample consisted of PBMCs or a T cell subset sorted from them (not recorded which). These receptors came from an adult woman who had mild COVID-19 (a few samples of this study predate the infection). Cell type and time point are not known.

The V gene is TRBV29-1, the J gene TRBJ2-1; TRBD2 aligns across 10 bases. Germline-derived CDR1 and CDR2 are SQVTM and ANQGSEA. CDR3 length: 12 residues. The junction had 2 bases not matched to a gene; V was cut back by 4 bases and J by 8 bases. The CDR3 protein is CSVASGRYEQFF. CDR3 nucleotides: TGCAGCGTTGCTAGCGGGAGATATGAGCAGTTCTTC.

V gene TRBV20-1 combines with J gene TRBJ2-5; 10 nucleotides agree with TRBD2. J lost 4 bases, V lost 0 bases, and 14 bases had no gene match. The CDR3 runs to 18 residues. The germline V gene encodes CDR1 DFQATT and CDR2 SNEGSKA (reference sequence). The CDR3 DNA reads as TGCAGTGCTAGAGATCCCGCGCCGGGTAGCGGGAGGAGAGAGACCCAGTACTTC. It encodes CSARDPAPGSGRRETQYF.

The rearrangement uses TRBV20-1 and TRBJ2-7; D perhaps matches TRBD1 (5 bases). Looked up from germline, CDR1 is DFQATT and CDR2 is SNEGSKA (reference sequence). V gave up 0 bases and J gave up 0 bases, with 12 bases separating them. The CDR3 covers 15 residues. The CDR3 sequence: CSARDLGDSSYEQYF. Written as DNA, the CDR3 is TGCAGTGCTAGAGATCTAGGTGACAGCTCCTACGAGCAGTACTTC.

V gene TRBV19 combines with J gene TRBJ1-4; 7 bases are a match to TRBD1. Germline V CDR1 and CDR2: LNHDA, SQIVND (reference sequence). CDR3 length equals 18 residues. The V and J ends lost 4 bases and 3 bases, in that order; junction bases with no gene match: 14. The DNA for the CDR3 is TGTGCCAGTAGTAAATACCCCAGCGGGACAGCTTCTAATGAAAAACTGTTTTTT. As protein: CASSKYPSGTASNEKLFF. Looking up the rest from reference TRBV19 and TRBJ1-4 gives the full variable domain: DGGITQSPKYLFRKEGQNVTLSCEQNLNHDAMYWYRQDPGQGLRLIYYSQIVNDFQKGDIAEGYSVSREKKESFPLTVTSAQKNPTAFYLCASSKYPSGTASNEKLFFGSGTQLSVL.

This clonotype was seen only a few times. This chain joins TRBV6-5 and TRBJ1-1, with D possibly TRBD1 on 5 matching bases. Germline V gene sequence: CDR1 MNHEY, CDR2 SVGAGI. This CDR3 comprises 15 residues. The V end lost 0 bases, the J end lost 0 bases, and 8 bases lay between the germline ends. The CDR3: CASSYSGPLNTEAFF. As DNA, the CDR3 is TGTGCCAGCAGTTACTCGGGGCCCCTGAACACTGAAGCTTTCTTT.

The genes are TRBV12-3 or TRBV12-4 and TRBJ1-6, with TRBD1 matching over 10 bases. The CDR3 consists of 16 residues. With 5 bases clipped from V and 6 bases from J, the junction kept 7 bases outside the gene matches. The CDR3 sequence is CASSPGQGTFNSPLHF. The CDR3 DNA follows: TGTGCCAGCAGTCCGGGACAGGGGACCTTTAATTCACCCCTCCACTTT.

V is TRBV27 and J is TRBJ2-7; 8 bases map to TRBD1. Germline loops: CDR1 MNHEY, CDR2 SMNVEV (reference sequence). Trimming took 6 bases from V and 3 from J; bases not matched to a gene: 10. CDR3 length equals 15 residues. CDR3 sequence: CASSPARQGNYEQYF. Here the CDR3 DNA reads TGTGCCAGCAGCCCCGCGCGACAGGGGAACTACGAGCAGTACTTC.

The rearrangement joins TRBV20-1 to TRBJ1-2; 7 nucleotides agree with TRBD1. Germline V gene data show CDR1 as DFQATT and CDR2 as SNEGSKA (reference sequence). This CDR3 has 12 residues. Losses at the gene ends were 3 bases for V and 8 bases for J; bases not matched to a gene: 6. DNA for the CDR3: TGCAGTGCTAGTACAGGGGAGGTGGGCTACACCTTC. It translates to CSASTGEVGYTF.

This clonotype was seen more than once but under ten times. V gene TRBV28 combines with J gene TRBJ2-5, with D possibly being TRBD1 or TRBD2 (5 bases each). Trimming removed 3 bases at V and 3 bases at J, with 17 bases between. Looked up from germline, CDR1 is MDHEN and CDR2 is SYDVKM. The CDR3 consists of 16 residues. DNA of the CDR3: TGTGCCAGCAGTTTGTGGGGACCAAACCCGAAAGAGACCCAGTACTTC. Its translation is CASSLWGPNPKETQYF.

The chain employs TRBV7-9 and TRBJ1-4; unclear D gene. This CDR3 is 16 amino acids long. Trimming cost V 4 bases and J 8 bases, with 20 bases left between them. Germline V CDR1 and CDR2: SEHNR, FQNEAQ (reference sequence). CDR3 bases: TGTGCCAGCAGCTCGCCGGGCCGCACAAGAGGGGAAAAACTGTTTTTT. Translating gives CASSSPGRTRGEKLFF.

The table lists this clonotype with many counts. A junction end diverges from the germline sequence, so it may reflect a read error. The chain's CDR3 is CASSSLTRRAGTGELFF. As DNA, the CDR3 is TGTGCTAGCAGTTCCCTCACGCGGAGGGCAGGGACCGGGGAGCTGTTTTTT. The J gene is TRBJ2-2, the V gene TRBV7-7, with a tentative D call TRBD2 (6 bases). The CDR3 is 17 residues long. Looked up from germline, CDR1 is SSHAT and CDR2 is FNYEAQ (reference sequence).

This clonotype was recorded at least ten times. The chain recombines TRBV14 with TRBJ2-7, with D perhaps matching TRBD1 (6 bases). CDR3 length: 14 amino acids. The V and J ends lost 2 bases and 3 bases respectively, with 11 bases between them. Germline V lookup: CDR1 SGHDN, CDR2 FVKESK. The CDR3 DNA reads TGTGCCAGCAGCCAACAAACCAGGGGCTACGAGCAGTACTTC. Its protein is CASSQQTRGYEQYF.

The gene calls are TRBV18 and TRBJ2-1, with 9 bases lining up with TRBD2. V shed 6 bases and J 8 bases; nucleotides not matched to a gene: 14. Per germline, CDR1 KGHSH and CDR2 LQKENI. CDR3 size: 16 residues. The CDR3 DNA sequence: TGTGCCAGCTCCCGTCGTGATAGCGGGAGTTTCTATGAGCAGTTCTTC. Translating it yields CASSRRDSGSFYEQFF. The full variable domain, its missing parts supplied by reference TRBV18 and TRBJ2-1, is NAGVMQNPRHLVRRRGQEARLRCSPMKGHSHVYWYRQLPEEGLKFMVYLQKENIIDESGMPKERFSAEFPKEGPSILRIQQVVRGDSAAYFCASSRRDSGSFYEQFFGPGTRLTVL.

There are many counts of this clonotype. The chain recombines TRBV6-5 with TRBJ1-2; 9 bases are a match to TRBD1. CDR1 is MNHEY, CDR2 SVGAGI, per germline. The CDR3 runs 14 residues. V shed 2 bases and J 5 bases; nucleotides not matched to a gene: 3. CDR3 region: CASSYTDRGYGYTF. The CDR3 DNA is TGTGCCAGCAGTTACACCGACAGGGGGTATGGCTACACCTTC.

Ten or more counts support this clonotype. This rearrangement joins TRBV7-8 to TRBJ2-7, with 7 bases fitting TRBD1. The CDR3 has 14 residues. Germline CDR1 is SGHVS and CDR2 is FQNEAQ. The V gene end was trimmed by 3 bases and the J gene end by 0 bases; junction bases not matched to a gene: 2. For the CDR3, the DNA is TGTGCCAGCAGCTTGGGGACAGCCTCCTACGAGCAGTACTTC. As protein: CASSLGTASYEQYF.

This clonotype was seen a handful of times. The chain joins TRBV30 to TRBJ1-2; 7 bases are a match to TRBD1. V dropped 3 bases and J dropped 8; count of bases not matched to a gene: 9. The CDR3 totals 13 residues. CDR1 is GTSNPN, CDR2 SVGIG, per germline (reference sequence). The CDR3 DNA reads as TGTGCCTGGAGCGCTACAGGGGCTGACGGCTACACCTTC. Protein sequence: CAWSATGADGYTF.